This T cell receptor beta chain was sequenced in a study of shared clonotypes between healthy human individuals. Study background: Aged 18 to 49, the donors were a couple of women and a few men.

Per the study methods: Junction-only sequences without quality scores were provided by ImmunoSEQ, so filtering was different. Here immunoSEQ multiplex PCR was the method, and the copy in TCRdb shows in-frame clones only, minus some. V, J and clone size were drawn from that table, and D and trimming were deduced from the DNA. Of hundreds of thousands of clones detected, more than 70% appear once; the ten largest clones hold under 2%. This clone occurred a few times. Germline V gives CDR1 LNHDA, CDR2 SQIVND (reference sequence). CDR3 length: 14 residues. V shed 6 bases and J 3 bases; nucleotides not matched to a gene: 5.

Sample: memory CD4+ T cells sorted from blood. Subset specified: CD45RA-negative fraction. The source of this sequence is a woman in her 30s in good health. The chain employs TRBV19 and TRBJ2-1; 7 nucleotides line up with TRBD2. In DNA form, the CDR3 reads TGTGCCAGTAGCCCCGGGGAGGGCTACAATGAGCAGTTCTTC. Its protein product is CASSPGEGYNEQFF. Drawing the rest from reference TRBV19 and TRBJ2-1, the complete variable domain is DGGITQSPKYLFRKEGQNVTLSCEQNLNHDAMYWYRQDPGQGLRLIYYSQIVNDFQKGDIAEGYSVSREKKESFPLTVTSAQKNPTAFYLCASSPGEGYNEQFFGPGTRLTVL.